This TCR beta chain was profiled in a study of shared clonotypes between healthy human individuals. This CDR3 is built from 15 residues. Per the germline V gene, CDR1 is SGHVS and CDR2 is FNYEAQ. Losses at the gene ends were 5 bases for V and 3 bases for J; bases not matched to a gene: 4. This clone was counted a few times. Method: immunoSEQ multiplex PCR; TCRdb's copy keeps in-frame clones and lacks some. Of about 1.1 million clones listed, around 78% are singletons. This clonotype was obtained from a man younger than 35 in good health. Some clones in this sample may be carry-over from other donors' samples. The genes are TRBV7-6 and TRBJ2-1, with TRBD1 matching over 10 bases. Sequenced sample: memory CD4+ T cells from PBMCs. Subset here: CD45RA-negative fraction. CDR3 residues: CASSRQGAFYNEQFF. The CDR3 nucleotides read TGTGCCAGCAGCCGACAGGGGGCGTTCTACAATGAGCAGTTCTTC. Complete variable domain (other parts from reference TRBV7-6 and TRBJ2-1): GAGVSQSPRYKVTKRGQDVALRCDPISGHVSLYWYRQALGQGPEFLTYFNYEAQQDKSGLPNDRFSAERPEGSISTLTIQRTEQRDSAMYRCASSRQGAFYNEQFFGPGTRLTVL.